Each of the 22 T cell receptor beta chains below was sequenced from the same sample in a study of CD8 T cells in Susac syndrome. A quantity of roughly 0.5 to 1 ug RNA underwent reverse transcription using random hexamers. TCRdb used MiXCR to reprocess the immunoSEQ multiplex PCR reads, holding one entry per CDR3 protein. In the table there are around 79,000 distinct CDR3 sequences, roughly 95% of which are singletons. The sample consisted of CD8+ T cells from PBMCs. These receptors were taken from a human donor with multiple sclerosis.

The V gene is TRBV30, the J gene TRBJ2-1; 8 positions agree with TRBD2. The CDR3 consists of 13 residues. CDR1 is GTSNPN and CDR2 is SVGIG in the germline V gene (reference sequence). With 7 bases clipped from V and 2 bases from J, the junction kept 4 bases outside the gene matches. CDR3 DNA: TGTGCCTCAGCGGGAGCTCCCTACAATGAGCAGTTCTTC. The encoded protein is CASAGAPYNEQFF.

In this sample, this clonotype turned up a few times. J is TRBJ1-2 and V is TRBV12-3 or TRBV12-4; tentative D call: TRBD1 (5 bases). The CDR3 runs to 13 residues. V lost 1 base, J lost 2 bases, and 5 bases lay in between. CDR3 in amino acids: CASSLGGNYGYTF. Written as DNA, the CDR3 is TGTGCCAGCAGTTTAGGGGGCAACTATGGCTACACCTTC.

The chain combines TRBV24-1 with TRBJ2-1; D is possibly TRBD2 (5 bases). The ends were cut back, 9 bases at V and 2 bases at J, with 10 bases in the middle. This CDR3 is built from 13 residues. Germline CDR1 and CDR2: KGHDR and SFDVKD. This CDR3 reads CATAEDPYNEQFF. The CDR3 DNA is TGTGCCACCGCGGAGGACCCCTACAATGAGCAGTTCTTC.

The V and J genes are TRBV20-1 and TRBJ1-2; D uncertain. The CDR3 consists of 14 residues. Trimming cost V 0 bases and J 2 bases, with 10 bases left between them. CDR1 is DFQATT, CDR2 SNEGSKA, per germline (reference sequence). The CDR3: CSARDRWQNYGYTF. CDR3 sequence (DNA): TGCAGTGCTAGAGATCGGTGGCAGAACTATGGCTACACCTTC.

This clonotype was recorded once. This rearrangement joins TRBV18 to TRBJ2-7; 14 bases map to TRBD2. The germline V gene has CDR1 KGHSH and CDR2 LQKENI. The CDR3 is made up of 17 amino acids. The V and J ends lost 3 bases and 0 bases, in that order; junction bases with no gene match: 4. The CDR3 protein is CASSPGTSGSPSYEQYF. The CDR3 nucleotides read TGTGCCAGCTCACCCGGGACTAGCGGGAGCCCCTCCTACGAGCAGTACTTC.

This sequence joins TRBV3-1 and TRBJ1-2; maybe TRBD1 (6 bases). CDR1 is LGHDT and CDR2 is YNNKEL in the germline V gene (reference sequence). This CDR3 contains 17 residues. Trimming cost V 0 bases and J 0 bases, with 14 bases left between them. Here the CDR3 DNA reads TGTGCCAGCAGCCAAGACCCTCGGGGGGCAGCTAACTATGGCTACACCTTC. As protein: CASSQDPRGAANYGYTF.

V is TRBV20-1 and J is TRBJ2-7, with TRBD2 matching over 8 bases. The CDR3 runs 14 residues. V was pared by 4 bases and J by 1 base, with 6 bases of the junction left unmatched. Germline V gene sequence: CDR1 DFQATT, CDR2 SNEGSKA (reference sequence). The CDR3 sequence is CSANTGTRSYEQYF. For the CDR3, the DNA is TGCAGTGCTAATACCGGGACTAGATCCTACGAGCAGTACTTC.

Here the CDR3 reads CASSYRGQATGELFF. The CDR3 DNA reads TGTGCCAGCAGTTACCGCGGGCAGGCTACCGGGGAGCTGTTTTTT. The chain is built from TRBV6-5 and TRBJ2-2, with a weak D call TRBD2 (5 bases). V shed 2 bases and J shed 5 bases, with 12 bases lying between them. The CDR3 totals 15 residues. CDR1 is MNHEY, CDR2 SVGAGI, per germline.

This rearrangement joins TRBV19 to TRBJ1-2, with D perhaps TRBD1 (5 bases). This CDR3 region has 14 residues. Germline V gene sequence: CDR1 LNHDA, CDR2 SQIVND (reference sequence). With 4 bases removed from V and 8 bases from J, the gap between germline ends came to 17 bases. The CDR3 coding sequence is TGTGCCAGTAGTACCGGCCGGGGGGTTCGCGGCTACACCTTC. It translates to CASSTGRGVRGYTF.

V usage is TRBV29-1 and J usage is TRBJ1-2, with no clear D. CDR3 size: 11 residues. The V gene lost 0 bases and the J gene lost 8 bases, with 7 bases spanning the gap. Germline lookup yields CDR1 SQVTM and CDR2 ANQGSEA. CDR3 DNA sequence: TGCAGCGTTGAAGACAGCCAAGGCTACACCTTC. Its protein product is CSVEDSQGYTF.

V and J are TRBV2 and TRBJ2-7, with D uncertain. This CDR3 spans 13 amino acids. V dropped 2 bases and J dropped 2 bases, with 7 bases sitting between them. CDR1 and CDR2 (germline): SNHLY, FYNNEI. The CDR3 nucleotides are TGTGCCAGCAGTGAAAAAGGGACCTACGAGCAGTACTTC. It translates to CASSEKGTYEQYF.

The rearrangement links TRBV2 to TRBJ2-6; D tentatively reads TRBD1 or TRBD2 (6 bases each). With 8 bases removed from V and 2 bases from J, the gap between germline ends came to 13 bases. Germline CDR1 is SNHLY and CDR2 is FYNNEI. This CDR3 spans 15 amino acids. The CDR3 spells CASPRGAPGANVLTF. CDR3 DNA sequence: TGTGCCAGCCCGAGGGGGGCCCCTGGGGCCAACGTCCTGACTTTC.

J is TRBJ1-2 and V is TRBV18, with D perhaps matching TRBD1 (6 bases). Deletions cut 0 bases from V and 8 bases from J, with 10 bases between. CDR3 length equals 13 residues. Germline lookup yields CDR1 KGHSH and CDR2 LQKENI. The CDR3: CASSPPTGQGYTF. Written as DNA, the CDR3 is TGTGCCAGCTCACCACCCACCGGACAGGGCTACACCTTC.

V is TRBV7-9 and J is TRBJ2-7; 11 nucleotides align to TRBD1. Trimming removed 5 bases from V and 0 bases from J; junction bases left unmatched: 6. Germline CDR1 and CDR2: SEHNR and FQNEAQ (reference sequence). The CDR3 covers 16 residues. The CDR3 region has the DNA TGTGCCAGCAGCCCTGGACAGGGGGCGGACTCCTACGAGCAGTACTTC. It yields the protein CASSPGQGADSYEQYF.

The chain joins TRBV15 to TRBJ2-3; possibly TRBD1 or TRBD2 for D (5 bases each). The V end was cut by 3 bases, the J end by 2 bases, with 15 bases between. This CDR3 has 16 residues. The germline CDR1 and CDR2 sequences are LNHNV and YYDKDF (reference sequence). CDR3 amino acids: CATSREAGSLTDTQYF. CDR3 nucleotides: TGTGCCACCAGCAGGGAAGCAGGGAGTCTCACAGATACGCAGTATTTT.

The rearrangement links TRBV19 to TRBJ2-7; TRBD1 matches at 10 bases. Losses at the gene ends were 4 bases for V and 5 bases for J; bases not matched to a gene: 5. The CDR3 covers 14 residues. Germline CDR1 reads LNHDA; CDR2 reads SQIVND (reference sequence). The CDR3 spells CASSTGTGANEQYF. Written as DNA, the CDR3 is TGTGCCAGTAGTACCGGGACAGGGGCCAACGAGCAGTACTTC.

The V gene is TRBV5-4, the J gene TRBJ2-5; D might be TRBD2 (6 bases). This CDR3 contains 14 residues. Per germline, CDR1 SGHNT and CDR2 YYREEE (reference sequence). The V end lost 0 bases, the J end lost 7 bases, and 13 bases lay between the germline ends. The DNA for the CDR3 is TGTGCCAGCAGCTTGGGTCGGGAGATACCGACCCAGTACTTC. This encodes CASSLGREIPTQYF.

V and J are TRBV11-2 and TRBJ1-1; no reliable D call. There are 14 residues in the CDR3. Germline CDR1 reads SGHAT; CDR2 reads FQNNGV. Deletions cut 5 bases from V and 5 bases from J, with 15 bases between. The CDR3 sequence: CASSPYKERTEAFF. The CDR3 bases are TGTGCCAGCAGCCCTTACAAGGAAAGGACTGAAGCTTTCTTT.

This clonotype was recorded only once. The chain combines TRBV18 with TRBJ2-4; no firm D call. Germline CDR1 reads KGHSH; CDR2 reads LQKENI. Trimming took 3 bases from V and 2 from J, leaving 11 bases between them. The CDR3 contains 15 residues. The CDR3 coding sequence is TGTGCCAGCTCACCGCTGAGACACACCAAAAACATTCAGTACTTC. It translates to CASSPLRHTKNIQYF. Full variable domain (rest looked up from reference TRBV18 and TRBJ2-4): NAGVMQNPRHLVRRRGQEARLRCSPMKGHSHVYWYRQLPEEGLKFMVYLQKENIIDESGMPKERFSAEFPKEGPSILRIQQVVRGDSAAYFCASSPLRHTKNIQYFGAGTRLSVL.

The chain carries TRBV12-5 and TRBJ2-1; 7 nucleotides agree with TRBD1. CDR1 and CDR2 (germline): LGHNT, FRNRAP. The CDR3 consists of 13 residues. DNA of the CDR3: TGTGCAACCCGGCAGGGGGTGAGGAATGAGCAGTTCTTC. Encoded protein: CATRQGVRNEQFF.

The chain employs TRBV5-1 and TRBJ2-2; D is uncertain. The V gene lost 4 bases and the J gene lost 1 base, with 2 bases spanning the gap. CDR1 is SGHRS and CDR2 is YFSETQ in the germline V gene. This CDR3 has 12 residues. In DNA, the CDR3 is TGCGCCAGCAGCGAGAACACCGGGGAGCTGTTTTTT. This translates into CASSENTGELFF.

The J gene is TRBJ2-7, the V gene TRBV7-2; D not resolved. CDR1 is SGHTA, CDR2 FQGNSA, per germline. The CDR3 spans 14 residues. V was shortened by 3 bases and J by 2 bases, with 11 bases between the two germline ends. The CDR3 region has the DNA TGTGCCAGCAGCTTGGCGCCGAGCCCCTACGAGCAGTACTTC. Translated: CASSLAPSPYEQYF.